The following is a T cell receptor beta chain sequence with its context. It lacks a known antigen. No much larger clone is present one base from it, and per-base qualities are unavailable. These data belong to a study of a mutant IDH1 vaccine in newly diagnosed glioma (dated by TCRdb to 2020 to 2022). Regarding the complete study: Patients were given eight vaccinations, in weeks 1, 3, 5, 7, 11, 15, 19 and 23, which matched visits V03 through V10. Longitudinal TCRB deep sequencing was done for some 26 treated patients, wherever samples were available for exploratory analyses. Vaccination started 4-6 weeks after radiotherapy alone, or was given together with temozolomide cycles in the groups whose treatment included chemotherapy. The approximately 30 treated patients were roughly 62% male and about 40% female, with a mean age of approximately 40 years. Prior to enrollment, standard therapy consisting of radiotherapy alone, temozolomide alone, or radiochemotherapy with temozolomide had been administered to patients, with the combination being received by most patients. Peripheral blood samples were drawn at six visits, namely V03 (baseline), V05, V07, V10, V12 and V13.

Overall study outcomes, separate from this receptor: Immune responses induced by the vaccine were seen in approximately 93% of patients across multiple MHC alleles. Availability determined which PBMC samples were chosen for TCRB deep sequencing. The authors noted that analyses of patient blood samples could not be reproduced because of sample limitations. Changes in the top peripheral T cell clonotypes picked up by TCRB sequencing did not appear to be linked to pseudoprogression.

Library preparation was by the immunoSEQ multiplex PCR assay. Rearranged TCR beta chain sequences were amplified using the hsTCRB Kit according to the manufacturer's protocol. An Illumina MiSeq was used to sequence the TCRB libraries. The paper's data handling went like this. Demultiplexing, trimming and gene mapping were performed with the kit vendor's proprietary platform. TCRdb carries this immuneACCESS record with in-frame sequences only. Its versions omit some clonotypes, under half of them owing to an unresolved V gene in the studies checked, with the rest unexplained. V, J and clone size reflect that table, while D and trimming were determined from the DNA. The sample profile shows approximately 76,000 clones; roughly nine tenths of them were found once. The ten largest clones capture 0.56% of the sample. Read against the paper, the sample's time point label means: week 5, during vaccination. A 20-mer mutant IDH1 peptide at 300 micrograms in Montanide made up each vaccine dose, which was injected subcutaneously together with topical imiquimod. The donors had newly diagnosed IDH1-mutant astrocytomas of WHO grade 3 or 4 that showed loss of nuclear ATRX. The samples were drawn from NOA16, a multicentre, single-arm, open-label phase I trial in Germany that tested a mutant IDH1 peptide vaccine in humans for the first time. Genomic DNA for TCRB sequencing was extracted from EDTA blood using the DNeasy Blood and Tissue Kit.

The specimen comprised PBMCs, sampled from a glioma patient whose treatment included an IDH1 peptide vaccine. This TCR was recovered from a woman between 45 and 65 years old with glioma.

The DNA sequence is as follows: TGCAGCGTTGGAGGTTCTTATGGCTACACCTTC. Translation gives CSVGGSYGYTF. The rearranged segments are TRBV29-1 and TRBJ1-2; no D gene can be assigned with confidence. Taken from the germline V gene, the CDR1 and CDR2 loops are SQVTM and ANQGSEA. V was cut back by 4 bases and J by 5 bases, leaving a gap of 8 bases between them. CDR3 length: 11 amino acids, cysteine to phenylalanine. Only CDR3 DNA remains: 33 bases, in frame from the first base.